A selection of T cell receptor beta chains follows, all from one sample in a study of blood T cell repertoires in COVID-19. Measured with immunoSEQ multiplex PCR; TCRdb has only the in-frame clones, and not every one. The table records some 150,000 clones, approximately 86% of them present only once. Specimen: peripheral blood. These receptors originate from a human donor in a cohort sampled during active COVID-19. Each CDR3 is given with its conserved first and last residue. The D gene is left open where the match is weak. The listing skips clone size in some rows; elsewhere it reads once, few, many or a size class.

V: TRBV19; J: TRBJ1-6; D: .; size: .; DNA: TGTGCCAGTAGTAGTCGGGAAAGGTCCTATAATTCACCCCTCCACTTT; CDR3: CASSSRERSYNSPLHF
V: TRBV10-1; J: TRBJ2-3; D: TRBD1; size: .; DNA: TGCGCCAGCGGACTGACAGGGTTGCAGTATTTT; CDR3: CASGLTGLQYF
V: TRBV6-4; J: TRBJ1-2; D: .; size: .; DNA: TGTGCCAGCAGTGAAGGGCCAGGGCTTGGCTACACCTTC; CDR3: CASSEGPGLGYTF
V: TRBV7-9; J: TRBJ2-3; D: TRBD1; size: .; DNA: TGTGCCAGCAGGGGGCCGGGACAGGGACAAGATACGCAGTATTTT; CDR3: CASRGPGQGQDTQYF
V: TRBV2; J: TRBJ2-7; D: .; size: once; DNA: TGTGCCAGCAGTGATCGTAGGGCGGGATCCTACGAGCAGTACTTC; CDR3: CASSDRRAGSYEQYF
V: TRBV5-1; J: TRBJ2-7; D: TRBD2; size: .; DNA: TGCGCCAGCAGCCCGGGACTAGCGGGGGTCTACGAGCAGTACTTC; CDR3: CASSPGLAGVYEQYF
V: TRBV6-5; J: TRBJ2-1; D: .; size: .; DNA: TGTGCCAGCAGACCCCAACAAGACAAGGAGCAGTTCTTC; CDR3: CASRPQQDKEQFF
V: TRBV18; J: TRBJ1-2; D: .; size: .; DNA: TGTGCCAGCTCCCCTCGGGAGGACGGGGATCACACCTTC; CDR3: CASSPREDGDHTF
V: TRBV19; J: TRBJ2-1; D: .; size: .; DNA: TGTGCCAGTAGTATAGTCAGGAATGAGCAGTTCTTC; CDR3: CASSIVRNEQFF
V: TRBV7-9; J: TRBJ2-1; D: TRBD2; size: .; DNA: TGTGCCAGCAGCGCAGCGGCCGGGACTAGCGGGAGCCACAATGAGCAGTTCTTC; CDR3: CASSAAAGTSGSHNEQFF
V: TRBV27; J: TRBJ1-5; D: .; size: once; DNA: TGTGCCAGCAGTTTAGTGGCAGGGGATCAGCCCCAGCATTTT; CDR3: CASSLVAGDQPQHF
V: TRBV9; J: TRBJ1-6; D: .; size: few; DNA: TGTGCCAGCAGCGGCAGGGTTGATAATTCACCCCTCCACTTT; CDR3: CASSGRVDNSPLHF
V: TRBV7-9; J: TRBJ1-4; D: TRBD1; size: .; DNA: TGTGCCAGCAGCCCCACAGGGGGAGGGATAAGTAATGAAAAACTGTTTTTT; CDR3: CASSPTGGGISNEKLFF
V: TRBV7-9; J: TRBJ1-2; D: TRBD1; size: .; DNA: TGTGCCAGCAGCTCGGACAGGGTAGTTGATGGCTACACCTTC; CDR3: CASSSDRVVDGYTF
V: TRBV10-1; J: TRBJ1-1; D: TRBD1; size: .; DNA: TGCGCCAGCAGTGACCGGGGACAGGCTTATAGCACTGAAGCTTTCTTT; CDR3: CASSDRGQAYSTEAFF